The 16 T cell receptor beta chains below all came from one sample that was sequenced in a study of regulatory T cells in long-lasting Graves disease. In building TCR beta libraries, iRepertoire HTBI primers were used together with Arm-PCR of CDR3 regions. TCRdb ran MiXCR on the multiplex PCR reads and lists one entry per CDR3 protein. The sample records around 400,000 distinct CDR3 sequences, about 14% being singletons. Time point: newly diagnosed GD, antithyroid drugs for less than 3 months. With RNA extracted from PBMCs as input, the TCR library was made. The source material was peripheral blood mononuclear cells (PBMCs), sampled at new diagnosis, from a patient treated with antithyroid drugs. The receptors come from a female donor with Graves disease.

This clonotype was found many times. The CDR3 region is CASSYGPDYEQYF. CDR3 nucleotides: TGTGCCAGCAGTTACGGCCCGGACTACGAGCAGTACTTC. J is TRBJ2-7 and V is TRBV6-9; D is unclear. Germline CDR1 reads MNHGY; CDR2 reads SVAAGI. The CDR3 length is 13 residues. Trimming pared 3 bases from V and 3 bases from J, leaving 9 bases between.

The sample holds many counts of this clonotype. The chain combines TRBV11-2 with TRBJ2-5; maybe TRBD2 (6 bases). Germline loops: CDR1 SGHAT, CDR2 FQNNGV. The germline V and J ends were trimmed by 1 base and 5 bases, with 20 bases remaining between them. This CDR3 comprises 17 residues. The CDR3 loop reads CASSLGSLREGSETQYF. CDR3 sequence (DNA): TGTGCCAGCAGCTTAGGCAGTCTGCGGGAAGGCTCCGAGACCCAGTACTTC.

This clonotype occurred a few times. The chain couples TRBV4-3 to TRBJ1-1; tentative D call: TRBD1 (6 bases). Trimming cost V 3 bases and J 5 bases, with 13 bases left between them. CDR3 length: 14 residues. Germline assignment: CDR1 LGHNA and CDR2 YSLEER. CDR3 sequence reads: CASSHPGEGTEAFF. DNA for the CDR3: TGCGCCAGCAGCCACCCAGGGGAGGGAACTGAAGCTTTCTTT.

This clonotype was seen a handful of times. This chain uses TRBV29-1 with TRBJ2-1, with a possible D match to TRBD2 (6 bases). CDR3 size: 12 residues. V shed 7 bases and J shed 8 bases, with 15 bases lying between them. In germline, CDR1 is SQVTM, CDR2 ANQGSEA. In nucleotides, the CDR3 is TGCAGCGACGTAAAGGCGGGGTATGAGCAGTTCTTC. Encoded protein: CSDVKAGYEQFF.

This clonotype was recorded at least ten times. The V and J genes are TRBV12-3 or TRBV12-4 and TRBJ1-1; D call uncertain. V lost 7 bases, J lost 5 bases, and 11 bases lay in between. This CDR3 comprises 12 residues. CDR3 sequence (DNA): TGTGCCAGCATATTAATAGGAACTGAAGCTTTCTTT. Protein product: CASILIGTEAFF.

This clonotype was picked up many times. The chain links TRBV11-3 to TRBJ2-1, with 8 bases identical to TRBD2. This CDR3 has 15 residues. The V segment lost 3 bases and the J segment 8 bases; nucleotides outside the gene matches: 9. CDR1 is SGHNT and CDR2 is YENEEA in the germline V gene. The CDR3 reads CASSFGTSIKDEQFF. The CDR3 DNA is TGTGCCAGCAGCTTTGGGACTAGTATAAAGGATGAGCAGTTCTTC.

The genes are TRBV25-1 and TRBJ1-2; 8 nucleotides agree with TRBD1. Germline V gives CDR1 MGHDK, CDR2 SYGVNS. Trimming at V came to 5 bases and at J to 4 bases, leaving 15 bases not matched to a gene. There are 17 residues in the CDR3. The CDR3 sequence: CASSNPTRAGGIYGYTF. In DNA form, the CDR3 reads TGTGCCAGCAGTAACCCCACCCGGGCAGGGGGCATCTATGGCTACACCTTC.

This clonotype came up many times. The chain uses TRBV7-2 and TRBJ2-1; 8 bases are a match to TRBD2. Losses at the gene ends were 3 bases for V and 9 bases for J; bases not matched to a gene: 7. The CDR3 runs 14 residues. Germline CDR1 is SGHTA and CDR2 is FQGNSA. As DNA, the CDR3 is TGTGCCAGCAGCTTCGGACTAGCTATTGGTGAGCAGTTCTTC. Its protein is CASSFGLAIGEQFF.

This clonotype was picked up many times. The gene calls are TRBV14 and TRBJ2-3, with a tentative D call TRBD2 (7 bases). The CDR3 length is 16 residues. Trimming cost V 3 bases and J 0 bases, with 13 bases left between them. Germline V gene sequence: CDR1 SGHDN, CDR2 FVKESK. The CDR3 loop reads CASSQGGAGSTDTQYF. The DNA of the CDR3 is TGTGCCAGCAGCCAGGGGGGGGCCGGGAGCACAGATACGCAGTATTTT.

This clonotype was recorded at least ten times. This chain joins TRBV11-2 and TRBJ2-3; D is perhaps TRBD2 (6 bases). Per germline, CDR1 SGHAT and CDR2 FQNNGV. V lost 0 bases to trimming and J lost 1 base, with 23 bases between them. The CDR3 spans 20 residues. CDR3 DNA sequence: TGTGCCAGCAGCTTAGATGGGGGAGGATACACTTGGTCGGGCACAGATACGCAGTATTTT. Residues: CASSLDGGGYTWSGTDTQYF.

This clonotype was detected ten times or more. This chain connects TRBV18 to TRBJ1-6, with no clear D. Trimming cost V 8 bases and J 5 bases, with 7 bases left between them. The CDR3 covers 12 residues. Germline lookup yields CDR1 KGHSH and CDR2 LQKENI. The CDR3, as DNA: TGTGCCAGCAGGGAAAATAATTCACCCCTCCACTTT. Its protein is CASRENNSPLHF.

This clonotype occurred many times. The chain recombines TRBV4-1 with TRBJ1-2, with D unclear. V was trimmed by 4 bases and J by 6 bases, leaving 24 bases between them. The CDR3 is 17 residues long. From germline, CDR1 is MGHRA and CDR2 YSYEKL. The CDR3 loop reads CASSLIRAPKEVDGYTF. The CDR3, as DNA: TGCGCCAGCAGCCTCATTCGGGCCCCGAAAGAGGTTGATGGCTACACCTTC.

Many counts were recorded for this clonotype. The CDR3 nucleotides are TGTGCCAGCTCTTTCCGGGACGGAAACACCATATATTTT. It specifies CASSFRDGNTIYF. The genes are TRBV18 and TRBJ1-3, with D maybe TRBD1 (5 bases). The CDR3 has 13 residues. V gave up 6 bases and J gave up 4 bases, with 10 bases separating them. Germline V gives CDR1 KGHSH, CDR2 LQKENI. The entire variable domain, with the rest obtained from reference TRBV18 and TRBJ1-3, is as follows: NAGVMQNPRHLVRRRGQEARLRCSPMKGHSHVYWYRQLPEEGLKFMVYLQKENIIDESGMPKERFSAEFPKEGPSILRIQQVVRGDSAAYFCASSFRDGNTIYFGEGSWLTVV.

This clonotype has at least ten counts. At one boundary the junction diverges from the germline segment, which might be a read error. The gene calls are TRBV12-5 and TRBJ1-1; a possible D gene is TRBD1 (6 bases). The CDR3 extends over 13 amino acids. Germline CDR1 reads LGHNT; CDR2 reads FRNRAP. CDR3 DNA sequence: TGTGCTAGTGGATTGGGGGCGAACACTGAAGCTTTCTTT. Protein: CASGLGANTEAFF.

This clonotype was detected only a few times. CDR3 sequence (DNA): TGCGCCAGCAGCCAAGGAGGAGTAAACAACCGTTACGAGCAGTACTTC. This translates into CASSQGGVNNRYEQYF. V and J are TRBV4-1 and TRBJ2-7; no clear D. V lost 1 base and J lost 4, with 17 bases in between. The CDR3 has 16 amino acids. Germline assignment: CDR1 MGHRA and CDR2 YSYEKL.

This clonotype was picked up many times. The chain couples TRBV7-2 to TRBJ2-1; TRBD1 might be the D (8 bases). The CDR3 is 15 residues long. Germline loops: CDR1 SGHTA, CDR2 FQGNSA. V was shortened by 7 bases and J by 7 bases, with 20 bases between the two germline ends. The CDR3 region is CASTPSGDRMNEQFF. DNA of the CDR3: TGTGCCAGCACCCCAAGCGGGGACAGGATGAATGAGCAGTTCTTC.